This TCR beta chain was identified during a study of T cells in Graves' hyperthyroidism and ophthalmopathy. Notes on the study in general: Peripheral blood also featured most of the thyroid clonotypes expanded above 0.001.

The germline V gene has CDR1 SGHRS and CDR2 YFSETQ. This CDR3 contains 13 residues. The germline V and J ends were trimmed by 4 bases and 4 bases, with 12 bases remaining between them. For this clonotype: Its antigen is not known.

Amplification of TCR beta CDR3 regions was performed using RNA transcripts as template. An initial round of RT-PCR targeting the TCR CDR3 relied on the HTBI primer set. TCRdb re-called the multiplex PCR reads with MiXCR, one entry per CDR3 protein. Among around 530,000 distinct CDR3 sequences listed, approximately 17% were seen once. The diagnoses drew upon clinical symptoms, serum thyroxine and TRAb, thyroid ultrasound and orbital computed tomography. PBMCs were sourced from approximately 9 ml fresh peripheral blood. J is TRBJ2-7 and V is TRBV5-1; D may match TRBD1 or TRBD2 (5 bases each). The sequence came from a woman aged 18-29 years with Graves' ophthalmopathy. What was sequenced was blood. For the CDR3, the DNA is TGCGCCAGCAGCCCCGGGGCAATTTACGAGCAGTACTTC. Translated, it gives CASSPGAIYEQYF.